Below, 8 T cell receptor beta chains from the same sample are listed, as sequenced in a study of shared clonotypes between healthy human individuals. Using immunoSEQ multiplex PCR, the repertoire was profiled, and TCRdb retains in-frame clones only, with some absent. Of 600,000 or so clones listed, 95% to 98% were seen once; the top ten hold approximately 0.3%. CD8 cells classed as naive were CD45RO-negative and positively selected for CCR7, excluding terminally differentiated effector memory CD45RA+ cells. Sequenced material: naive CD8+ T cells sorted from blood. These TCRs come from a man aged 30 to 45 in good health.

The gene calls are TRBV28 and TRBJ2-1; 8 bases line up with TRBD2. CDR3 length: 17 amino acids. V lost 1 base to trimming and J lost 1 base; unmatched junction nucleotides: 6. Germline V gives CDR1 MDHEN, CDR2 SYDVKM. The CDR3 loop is CASSLFLAGHSYNEQFF. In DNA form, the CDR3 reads TGTGCCAGCAGTTTATTCTTAGCGGGGCATTCCTACAATGAGCAGTTCTTC.

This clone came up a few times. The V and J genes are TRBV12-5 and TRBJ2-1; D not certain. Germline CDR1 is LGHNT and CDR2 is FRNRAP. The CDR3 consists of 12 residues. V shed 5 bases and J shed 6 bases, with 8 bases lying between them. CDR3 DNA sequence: TGTGCTAGTGGTCCGCATGCCAATGAGCAGTTCTTC. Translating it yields CASGPHANEQFF.

CDR3 coding DNA: TGTGCCTGGGGGGACCTCATGAACACTGAAGCTTTCTTT. It specifies CAWGDLMNTEAFF. The rearrangement joins TRBV30 to TRBJ1-1, with D maybe TRBD1 (5 bases). The V and J ends lost 5 bases and 0 bases respectively, with 10 bases between them. The CDR3 extends over 13 amino acids. Germline-derived CDR1 and CDR2 are GTSNPN and SVGIG (reference sequence).

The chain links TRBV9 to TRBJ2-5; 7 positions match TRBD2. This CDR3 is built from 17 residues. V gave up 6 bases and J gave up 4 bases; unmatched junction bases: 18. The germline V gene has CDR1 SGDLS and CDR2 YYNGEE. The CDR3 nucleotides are TGTGCCAGCACCCCCGGGGGGAGAACACACGCGGGAGAGACCCAGTACTTC. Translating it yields CASTPGGRTHAGETQYF.

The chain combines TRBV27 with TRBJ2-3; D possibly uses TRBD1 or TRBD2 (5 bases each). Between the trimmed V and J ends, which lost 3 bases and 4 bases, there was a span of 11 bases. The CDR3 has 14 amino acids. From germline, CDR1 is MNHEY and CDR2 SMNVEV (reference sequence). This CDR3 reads CASSFLRGADTQYF. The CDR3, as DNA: TGTGCCAGCAGTTTCCTAAGAGGGGCAGATACGCAGTATTTT.

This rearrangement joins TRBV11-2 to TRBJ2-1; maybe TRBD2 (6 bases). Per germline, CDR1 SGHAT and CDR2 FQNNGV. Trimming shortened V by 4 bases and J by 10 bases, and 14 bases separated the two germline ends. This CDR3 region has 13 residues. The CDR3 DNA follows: TGTGCCAGCAGCTACCCGGGACTTGGCGAGCAGTTCTTC. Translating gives CASSYPGLGEQFF.

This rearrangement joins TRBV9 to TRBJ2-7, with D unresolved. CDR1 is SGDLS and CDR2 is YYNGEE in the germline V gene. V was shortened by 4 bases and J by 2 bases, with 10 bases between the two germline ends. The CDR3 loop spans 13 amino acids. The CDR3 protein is CASSTETTYEQYF. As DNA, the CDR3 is TGTGCCAGCAGCACCGAGACGACCTACGAGCAGTACTTC.

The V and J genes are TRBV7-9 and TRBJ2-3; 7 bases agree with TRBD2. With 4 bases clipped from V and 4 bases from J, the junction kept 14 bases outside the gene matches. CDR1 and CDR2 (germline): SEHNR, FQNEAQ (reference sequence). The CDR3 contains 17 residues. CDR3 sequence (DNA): TGTGCCAGCAGCTCGCCGGCCCGGCGGGAGATGGCAGATACGCAGTATTTT. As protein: CASSSPARREMADTQYF.